This is a list of T cell receptor beta chains from one sample in a study of breast tumors, draining lymph nodes, adjacent tissues. Via MiXCR, TCRdb re-called the multiplex PCR reads, giving one row per CDR3 protein. The table lists about 60,000 distinct CDR3 sequences, roughly 59% of them singletons. The sequencing input was breast tumor tissue. These receptors originate from a female donor with breast cancer. Some clones in this sample may be carry-over from other donors' samples. Both conserved end residues are part of each CDR3. A D gene is named only where the DNA matches it firmly. Rows give clone size only sometimes, using once, few, many, or a class for an expanded clone.

v_call	d_call	clone_size	j_call	cdr3_nt	cdr3_aa
TRBV4-3	NA	many	TRBJ2-2	TGCGCCAGCAGCCAAGATAGCGAAGCCGGGGAGCTGTTTTTT	CASSQDSEAGELFF
TRBV20-1	TRBD2	many	TRBJ2-1	TGCAGTGCTAGAGAGAGGCTAGCGGGAGTTAATGAGCAGTTCTTC	CSARERLAGVNEQFF
TRBV5-6	NA	NA	TRBJ2-7	TGTGCCAGCAGCACCCTGACAGCGGGCACTCGGACCTACGAGCAGTACTTC	CASSTLTAGTRTYEQYF
TRBV2	TRBD2	NA	TRBJ2-3	TGTGCCAGCAGTGAGGGGGGTAGCGGGACATTTGGGCAGTATTTT	CASSEGGSGTFGQYF
TRBV10-3	TRBD2	few	TRBJ2-3	TGTGCCATCGCGTTTCGGCTAGCGGGAGTGGACCCCACAGATACGCAGTATTTT	CAIAFRLAGVDPTDTQYF
TRBV12-3/TRBV12-4	TRBD1	NA	TRBJ2-1	TGTGCCAGCAGTTTAAGGCACAGGGGGCAAAATGAGCAGTTCTTC	CASSLRHRGQNEQFF
TRBV5-4	NA	NA	TRBJ2-7	TGTGCCAGCAGCAGGGACCACCGTTGGGAGCAGTACTTC	CASSRDHRWEQYF
TRBV5-8	TRBD1	many	TRBJ2-7	TGTGCCAGCAGCGAAAGGACAGGGAATCGTGGGGAGCAGTACTTC	CASSERTGNRGEQYF
TRBV25-1	TRBD2	NA	TRBJ2-6	TGTGCCAGCACGAGGGGTCCAGGGAGGGTTGGGGCCAACGTCCTGACTTTC	CASTRGPGRVGANVLTF
TRBV6-5	TRBD1	many	TRBJ1-2	TGTGCCAGCAGCCGGGACAGGGGCAACCACTATGGCTACACCTTC	CASSRDRGNHYGYTF
TRBV24-1	NA	many	TRBJ2-5	TGTGCCACCAGCAGGGGAAGGGACCAAGAGACCCAGTACTTC	CATSRGRDQETQYF
TRBV5-1	NA	many	TRBJ2-7	TGCGCCAGCAGCCCCGCCCAACCCTCCTACGAGCAGTACTTC	CASSPAQPSYEQYF
TRBV12-3/TRBV12-4	NA	many	TRBJ1-2	TGTGCCAGCAGTTTGGAGGGATCGCCGGTTGGCTACACCTTC	CASSLEGSPVGYTF
TRBV15	NA	NA	TRBJ2-5	TGTGCCACCAGCAGAGATATAGCGGAGACCCAGTACTTC	CATSRDIAETQYF
TRBV7-2	NA	many	TRBJ1-5	TGTGCCAGCAGCGTACTGGTAGATCAGCCCCAGCATTTT	CASSVLVDQPQHF
TRBV11-2	TRBD2	many	TRBJ2-7	TGTGCCAGCAGCTTAGGGCCGGGACTAGCATACGAGCAGTACTTC	CASSLGPGLAYEQYF
TRBV20-1	NA	once	TRBJ1-4	TGCAGTGCTACTCCCGGGACGACAGAAAAACTGTTTTTT	CSATPGTTEKLFF
TRBV6-2/TRBV6-3	TRBD2	once	TRBJ2-1	TGTGCCAGCAGTCGCCCCGGGACTAGCGGGGCCTACAATGAGCAGTTCTTC	CASSRPGTSGAYNEQFF
TRBV20-1	NA	many	TRBJ2-5	TGCAGTGCTAACCGACAGGCACAAGAGACCCAGTACTTC	CSANRQAQETQYF
TRBV10-3	NA	NA	TRBJ2-5	TGTGCCATCAGTGTTGCTGGGACGGGGCAAGAGACCCAGTACTTC	CAISVAGTGQETQYF
TRBV6-5	TRBD1	NA	TRBJ1-6	TGTGCCAGCAGGCAGACAGGGCGTAATTCACCCCTCCACTTT	CASRQTGRNSPLHF
TRBV10-3	NA	NA	TRBJ1-6	TGTGCCATCAGTGAGCCGGCGGATTCACCCCTCCACTTT	CAISEPADSPLHF
TRBV7-2	NA	NA	TRBJ2-7	TGTGCCAGCAGCTCCGAGACAGTGCGGTACGAGCAGTACTTC	CASSSETVRYEQYF
TRBV9	TRBD1	many	TRBJ1-2	TGTGCCAGCAGCGCAACAGGGGAGACTAACTATGGCTCCACCTTC	CASSATGETNYGSTF
TRBV6-5	NA	few	TRBJ2-7	TGTGCCAGCAGTTTAGGGGTGACCTCCTACGAGCAGTACTTC	CASSLGVTSYEQYF
TRBV20-1	NA	NA	TRBJ1-2	TGCAGTGCTAGAAAACAGGGAAGTGGCTCCACCTTC	CSARKQGSGSTF
TRBV7-2	TRBD1	NA	TRBJ2-1	TGTGCCAGCAGTTCCCGGGACAGGGGGCAGAATGAGCAGTTCTTC	CASSSRDRGQNEQFF
TRBV7-2	NA	NA	TRBJ2-7	TGTGCCAGCAGCGGAGACAGGACGTCCTCCTACGAGCAGTACTTC	CASSGDRTSSYEQYF
TRBV7-9	TRBD2	NA	TRBJ2-2	TGTGCCAGCAGCCCACTAGCGGGGGCCTCGACCGGGGAGCTGTTTTTT	CASSPLAGASTGELFF
TRBV6-6	TRBD2	many	TRBJ2-3	TGTGCCAGCAGTTACGGCGCGACTAGCGTAGATACGCAGTATTTT	CASSYGATSVDTQYF
TRBV20-1	NA	many	TRBJ2-7	TGCAGTGCGCTGGTAGGCGGCGACTACGAGCAGTACTTC	CSALVGGDYEQYF
TRBV20-1	TRBD2	NA	TRBJ2-1	TGCAGTGCCCGGACGACTAGCGGGACCTACAATGAGCAGTTCTTC	CSARTTSGTYNEQFF
TRBV5-1	TRBD1	NA	TRBJ1-2	TGCGCCAGCAGCTCCGGGACAGGGGATAACTATGGCTACACCTTC	CASSSGTGDNYGYTF
TRBV2	NA	many	TRBJ1-5	TGTGCCAGCCTCAAAGAGACAGGTCCGGGGCAGCCCCAGCATTTT	CASLKETGPGQPQHF
TRBV20-1	NA	once	TRBJ1-5	TGCAGTGCCCCTGGGGATCGTCAGCCCCAGCATTTT	CSAPGDRQPQHF
TRBV7-9	TRBD1	many	TRBJ1-2	TGTGCCAGCAGCTGGGACAGGGCGAGTGGCTACACCTTC	CASSWDRASGYTF
TRBV19	NA	NA	TRBJ2-1	TGTGCCAGTAGTATAGGATGGTTAGCCGATGAGCAGTTCTTC	CASSIGWLADEQFF
TRBV12-3/TRBV12-4	TRBD1	NA	TRBJ1-5	TGTGCCAGCAGTTTCGCGGGACAGGGTAATCAGCCCCAGCATTTT	CASSFAGQGNQPQHF